This passage covers 32 T cell receptor delta chains from one sample sequenced in a study of gamma-delta T cells after stem cell transplantation. TCRdb re-identified clones in the RT-PCR reads via CATT. Found here are approximately 1,500 delta-chain clones, around 7% of them singletons; the top ten hold roughly 56%. What was sequenced was gamma-delta T cells. These receptors were collected from a human donor. It is not recorded whose cells these are; they may come from a transplant donor.

Regarding this clone: TCRdb's protein, taken from a much larger clone, differs from this DNA's translation at residue 12, likely owing to a read error; the protein displayed comes from the DNA. V is TRDV2 and J is TRDJ1; D gene unclear. Germline values: CDR1 GEAIGNYY, CDR2 EKD. The V end lost 3 bases, the J end lost 3 bases, and 22 bases lay between the germline ends. The CDR3 runs to 17 residues. The CDR3 DNA sequence: TGTGCCTGTGACCCTCTTCTGCAACTCGATATACCCGATAAACTCATCTTT. Translation gives CACDPLLQLDIPDKLIF.

As regards this clone: This DNA's translation differs at residue 5 from TCRdb's protein, which comes from a much larger clone; a read error is likely, and the protein shown is translated from the DNA. The chain links TRDV2 to TRDJ1; TRDD3 aligns across 8 bases. V shed 2 bases and J 0 bases; nucleotides not matched to a gene: 7. Germline-derived CDR1 and CDR2 are GEAIGNYY and EKD. The CDR3 covers 16 residues. CDR3 in amino acids: CACDKLGIQDTDKLIF. The DNA of the CDR3 is TGTGCCTGTGACAAACTGGGGATACAGGACACCGATAAACTCATCTTT.

About this clone itself: A far larger clone is one base from this, pointing to a likely read error. Additional DNA sequences in this sample encode the identical CDR3. The chain links TRDV2 to TRDJ1; D might be TRDD3 (5 bases). Germline V CDR1 and CDR2: GEAIGNYY, EKD. CDR3 length: 15 amino acids. In DNA, the CDR3 is TGTGCCTGTGACCCCCTGGGTACGTACACCGATAAACTCATCTTC. Protein: CACDPLGTYTDKLIF.

About this clone itself: The protein TCRdb gives is from a much larger clone and does not agree with this DNA's translation at residue 6, likely a read error; the protein shown here comes from the DNA. This chain links TRDV2 with TRDJ3; 7 nucleotides agree with TRDD3. The V gene end was trimmed by 2 bases and the J gene end by 10 bases; junction bases not matched to a gene: 10. The CDR3 consists of 16 residues. Germline assignment: CDR1 GEAIGNYY and CDR2 EKD. The CDR3 loop is CACDSTGEVLTRQMFF. For the CDR3, the DNA is TGTGCCTGTGACAGTACTGGGGAGGTCCTAACCCGACAGATGTTTTTC.

This clone was observed a few times. Only one base separates this from a far larger clonotype, so it likely reflects a read error. The same CDR3 is also encoded by other DNA sequences in this sample. This chain links TRDV2 with TRDJ1; the D gene is possibly TRDD2 (5 bases). Germline lookup yields CDR1 GEAIGNYY and CDR2 EKD. The CDR3 has 16 residues. The CDR3 sequence is CACDTLLPTYTDKLIF. In DNA, the CDR3 is TGTGCCTGTGACACCTTACTACCTACGTACACTGATAAACTCATCTTT.

By proportion, this clone is large (0.1 to 1%). Other DNA variants within this sample encode the same CDR3. The chain has TRDV2 and TRDJ1; TRDD3 matches at 9 bases. The germline V gene has CDR1 GEAIGNYY and CDR2 EKD. CDR3 length: 17 amino acids. J gave up 0 bases and V 0 bases, and 7 bases lay outside the gene matches. CDR3 DNA: TGTGCCTGTGACACCCTGGGGATACGAGGGTACACCGATAAACTCATCTTT. It translates to CACDTLGIRGYTDKLIF.

This clone showed up just a few times. The translation of this DNA and the TCRdb protein of a much larger clone differ at residue 4, probably owing to a read error; the protein shown here is translated from the DNA. V is TRDV2 and J is TRDJ1; possibly TRDD3 for D (5 bases). The CDR3 spans 15 residues. Per germline, CDR1 GEAIGNYY and CDR2 EKD. DNA of the CDR3: TGTGCCTGTGGCACCGTGGGCACTGGAACGTCCGTACTCATCTTT. Protein sequence: CACGTVGTGTSVLIF.

With respect to this clone: This likely came from a read error, as a far larger clone is one base away. The chain links TRDV2 to TRDJ1; 8 bases match TRDD3. After removal of 1 base from V and 3 bases from J, the junction contained 21 bases not matched to a gene. Germline V CDR1 and CDR2: GEAIGNYY, EKD. The CDR3 sequence is 20 residues long. CDR3 loop: CACDTLSSLLGVAYADKLIF. DNA for the CDR3: TGTGCCTGTGACACACTATCCTCCTTACTGGGGGTCGCGTACGCCGATAAACTCATCTTT.

Details on this clone: A read error is possible here, since a much larger clone lies one base away. The J gene is TRDJ1, the V gene TRDV2; 8 bases line up with TRDD3. CDR3 size: 20 residues. The germline V gene has CDR1 GEAIGNYY and CDR2 EKD. The ends lost 7 bases at V and 4 bases at J; junction bases unmatched: 28. CDR3 residues: CACYIVPPGAVLGANDKLIF. The DNA of the CDR3 is TGTGCCTGCTACATTGTTCCTCCCGGGGCCGTACTGGGGGCCAACGATAAACTCATCTTT.

By sample fraction, this clone is medium-sized. Only one base separates this from a far larger clonotype, so it likely reflects a read error. The sample contains more than one DNA sequence encoding this CDR3. The genes are TRDV2 and TRDJ1, with 8 bases identical to TRDD3. J was trimmed by 5 bases and V by 2 bases; bases with no gene match: 12. This CDR3 spans 16 amino acids. Germline loops: CDR1 GEAIGNYY, CDR2 EKD. The CDR3 sequence: CACDKLGILAPDKLIF. DNA of the CDR3: TGTGCCTGTGACAAACTGGGGATACTCGCTCCTGATAAACTCATCTTT.

This rearrangement joins TRDV2 to TRDJ1, with TRDD3 matching 13 bases. CDR1 and CDR2 from the germline V gene are GEAIGNYY and EKD. This CDR3 region has 17 residues. V was pared by 3 bases and J by 2 bases, with 8 bases of the junction left unmatched. This CDR3 reads CACDFILGDTGTDKLIF. In nucleotides, the CDR3 is TGTGCCTGTGACTTCATACTGGGGGATACGGGGACCGATAAACTCATCTTT.

The sample holds a few counts of this clone. The amino acid sequence in TCRdb belongs to a much larger clone and departs from this DNA's translation at residue 5, likely a sequencing read error; the sequence shown is translated from the DNA. This chain uses TRDV2 with TRDJ1; 8 bases align to TRDD3. Germline trimming cut 2 bases from V and 3 bases from J; bases unmatched to any gene: 10. Germline CDR1 GEAIGNYY, CDR2 EKD. The CDR3 is made up of 16 amino acids. CDR3: CACDRLGILAPDKLIF. CDR3 bases: TGTGCCTGTGACAGATTGGGGATACTCGCTCCCGATAAACTCATCTTT.

On this clone: Given a much more abundant clone one base away, this may be a read error. The CDR3 DNA is TGTGCCTGTGACAATACTGGGGGATCCTGGGACACCCGACAGATGTTTTTC. Its translation: CACDNTGGSWDTRQMFF. The J gene is TRDJ3, the V gene TRDV2, with 9 bases lining up with TRDD3. V lost 2 bases to trimming and J lost 1 base; unmatched junction nucleotides: 2. This CDR3 comprises 17 residues. Germline V gives CDR1 GEAIGNYY, CDR2 EKD.

In its sample, this clone ranks as medium-sized (0.01 to 0.1%). The chain has TRDV2 and TRDJ1, with 10 bases aligning to TRDD3. V was pared by 3 bases and J by 4 bases, with 10 bases of the junction left unmatched. The length of the CDR3 is 16 residues. The germline V gene encodes CDR1 GEAIGNYY and CDR2 EKD. CDR3 amino acids: CACDPLGGIRSDKLIF. The CDR3 region has the DNA TGTGCCTGTGACCCTCTCGGGGGGATACGCAGCGATAAACTCATCTTT.

Of note for this clone: For this DNA, TCRdb reports the protein of a much larger clone, which diverges at residue 5, most likely from a read error; the protein presented here is translated directly from the DNA. The genes are TRDV2 and TRDJ1, with 12 bases aligning to TRDD3. This CDR3 has 17 residues. Looked up from germline, CDR1 is GEAIGNYY and CDR2 is EKD. V was clipped by 3 bases and J by 4 bases; unmatched bases: 11. DNA of the CDR3: TGTGCCTGTGACTCTCTTACTGGGGGATACCGAGACGATAAACTCATCTTT. Amino acid sequence: CACDSLTGGYRDDKLIF.

This clone was recorded once. This sequence is one base from a far larger clone and is likely a read error. The V call is TRDV2, the J call TRDJ3; 12 bases match TRDD3. The V and J ends lost 3 bases and 0 bases, in that order; junction bases with no gene match: 26. The CDR3 covers 26 residues. CDR1 and CDR2 (germline): GEAIGNYY, EKD. The CDR3 sequence: CACDPLLGDTRTNTAPYSWDTRQMFF. The DNA for the CDR3 is TGTGCCTGTGACCCCTTGCTGGGGGATACGCGAACAAACACTGCTCCTTACTCCTGGGACACCCGACAGATGTTTTTC.

Turning to this clone: The protein that TCRdb holds for this DNA derives from a much larger clone and differs from the translated DNA at residue 6, which likely indicates a read error; the protein shown here is translated from the DNA. V is TRDV2 and J is TRDJ1, with 8 positions matching TRDD3. V lost 3 bases, J lost 0 bases, and 5 bases stayed unmatched. There are 15 residues in the CDR3. CDR1 and CDR2 (germline): GEAIGNYY, EKD. The CDR3 loop is CACDLPGDNTDKLIF. The CDR3 nucleotides read TGTGCCTGTGACCTACCGGGGGATAACACCGATAAACTCATCTTT.

Comment on this clone: A much more abundant neighbour one base away suggests this may be a read error. V gene TRDV2 combines with J gene TRDJ1, with TRDD3 matching 13 bases. Trimming at V came to 1 base and at J to 0 bases, leaving 7 bases not matched to a gene. The CDR3 runs to 18 residues. Germline assignment: CDR1 GEAIGNYY and CDR2 EKD. The chain's CDR3 is CACDTAGLGDTYTDKLIF. The CDR3 DNA follows: TGTGCCTGTGACACTGCAGGACTGGGGGATACGTACACCGATAAACTCATCTTT.

This clone came up a few times. A far larger clone is off by one base, so a read error is likely. Other DNA sequences of this sample code for an identical CDR3. The chain carries TRDV2 and TRDJ1; weak D call: TRDD2 (6 bases). CDR1 and CDR2 (germline): GEAIGNYY, EKD. Trimming pared 3 bases from V and 0 bases from J, leaving 28 bases between. The CDR3 has 20 residues. Written as DNA, the CDR3 is TGTGCCTGTGACTCGGTCCTACGTAATGGAGGACGGGCGTACACCGATAAACTCATCTTT. It is translated as CACDSVLRNGGRAYTDKLIF.

This clone is classed as medium-sized. A far larger clone lies a single base away; this is likely a read error. The chain combines TRDV2 with TRDJ1, with 8 positions matching TRDD3. Trimming took 2 bases from V and 3 from J; bases not matched to a gene: 10. This CDR3 region has 16 residues. Germline V gene lookup returns CDR1 GEAIGNYY and CDR2 EKD. The CDR3 loop is CACDKLGIPAPDKLIF. CDR3 DNA: TGTGCCTGTGACAAACTGGGGATACCCGCTCCCGATAAACTCATCTTT.

This clone was detected a few times. The chain uses TRDV2 and TRDJ1, with 9 nucleotides matching TRDD3. Germline values: CDR1 GEAIGNYY, CDR2 EKD. This CDR3 comprises 19 residues. The ends lost 0 bases at V and 3 bases at J; junction bases unmatched: 16. In nucleotides, the CDR3 is TGTGCCTGTGACACCCTTACTGGGGGACGGCCGCGGGGGGCCGATAAACTCATCTTT. Translating it yields CACDTLTGGRPRGADKLIF.

In nucleotides, the CDR3 is TGTGCCTGTGACACCGTGGGGGACTCTAGCTCCTGGGACACCCGACAGATGTTTTTC. Its translation is CACDTVGDSSSWDTRQMFF. This rearrangement joins TRDV2 to TRDJ3; 7 positions agree with TRDD3. Per the germline V gene, CDR1 is GEAIGNYY and CDR2 is EKD. Trimming removed 0 bases from V and 0 bases from J; junction bases left unmatched: 7. CDR3 size: 19 residues.

In its sample, this clone ranks as large (0.1 to 1%). A far larger clone is just one base off, so this is likely a read error. This chain joins TRDV2 and TRDJ1; TRDD3 aligns across 8 bases. The CDR3 runs to 16 residues. With 5 bases clipped from V and 3 bases from J, the junction kept 13 bases outside the gene matches. Germline lookup yields CDR1 GEAIGNYY and CDR2 EKD. CDR3 coding DNA: TGTGCCTGTGGCAAACTGGGGATACTCGCTCCCGATAAACTCATCTTT. It yields the protein CACGKLGILAPDKLIF.

Regarding this clone: Being one base from a much bigger clone, this may be a read error. This sequence joins TRDV2 and TRDJ1, with a possible D match to TRDD2 (5 bases). The germline CDR1 and CDR2 sequences are GEAIGNYY and EKD. CDR3 length equals 15 residues. The CDR3 coding sequence is TGTGCCCGTGAACCCCTTCTCAAAGGCACCGATAAACTCATCTTT. Translating gives CAREPLLKGTDKLIF.

Notes on this clone: This likely reflects a read error, since a far larger clone is one base away. At the DNA level, this CDR3 is encoded by other sequences in the same sample as well. The rearrangement joins TRDV2 to TRDJ2, with D possibly TRDD2 on 5 matching bases. This CDR3 has 18 residues. Germline V gene data show CDR1 as GEAIGNYY and CDR2 as EKD. V lost 0 bases and J lost 3, with 19 bases in between. CDR3 protein: CACDTLPSISGLTAQLFF. CDR3 sequence (DNA): TGTGCCTGTGACACCCTTCCATCCATCTCGGGCCTGACAGCACAACTCTTCTTT.

As to this clone: A much larger clonotype is one base distant, so this may be a read error. The gene calls are TRDV2 and TRDJ1; D might be TRDD3 (5 bases). CDR1 GEAIGNYY and CDR2 EKD come from the germline V gene. The CDR3 runs to 15 residues. The CDR3 sequence is CARDSVTPGPNKLIF. DNA for the CDR3: TGTGCCCGTGACTCCGTCACCCCTGGGCCAAATAAACTCATCTTT.

As regards this clone: This DNA's translation and the protein TCRdb lists, from a much larger clone, do not match at residue 5, likely due to a read error; the protein shown is translated from the DNA. V and J are TRDV2 and TRDJ1; 8 bases are a match to TRDD3. CDR1 is GEAIGNYY, CDR2 EKD, per germline. The trim removed 2 bases at V and 0 bases at J, leaving 13 bases unmatched. The CDR3 has 18 amino acids. CDR3 in amino acids: CACDMITGGASYTDKLIF. The CDR3 bases are TGTGCCTGTGACATGATTACTGGGGGTGCTTCTTACACCGATAAACTCATCTTT.

In regard to this clone: Given a much more abundant clone one base away, this may be a read error. Here the CDR3 reads CACDPIPEGPKSGGGCKPLTAQLFF. In DNA form, the CDR3 reads TGTGCCTGTGACCCAATTCCGGAAGGTCCCAAAAGTGGTGGGGGATGCAAGCCATTGACAGCACAACTCTTCTTT. V and J are TRDV2 and TRDJ2; TRDD3 matches 8 bases. J gave up 2 bases and V 3 bases, and 34 bases lay outside the gene matches. The CDR3 loop spans 25 amino acids. Looked up from germline, CDR1 is GEAIGNYY and CDR2 is EKD.

Comments on this clone: Given a far larger clone just one base away, this is likely a sequencing read error. The same CDR3 arises from other DNA sequences in this sample as well. The chain recombines TRDV2 with TRDJ1; 8 bases are a match to TRDD3. This CDR3 has 14 residues. Germline V CDR1 and CDR2: GEAIGNYY, EKD. CDR3 protein: CACDPILLGAKLIF. Written as DNA, the CDR3 is TGTGCCTGTGATCCCATTTTACTGGGGGCCAAACTCATTTTT.

Concerning this clone: This DNA translates differently at residue 13 from the TCRdb protein, which is that of a much larger clone; a read error is likely, and the protein shown is the DNA's own translation. The chain recombines TRDV2 with TRDJ1, with 8 bases aligning to TRDD3. Germline-derived CDR1 and CDR2 are GEAIGNYY and EKD. The CDR3 length is 15 residues. The CDR3 loop is CACDTVGGFTDKPIF. The CDR3 DNA sequence: TGTGCCTGTGACACCGTTGGGGGATTCACCGATAAACCCATCTTT.

In its sample, this clone was seen a few times. The V call is TRDV2, the J call TRDJ1, with TRDD3 matching over 10 bases. V lost 2 bases and J lost 2; bases outside the gene matches: 10. Germline V gene data show CDR1 as GEAIGNYY and CDR2 as EKD. The CDR3 consists of 17 residues. The CDR3 loop reads CACDNMEGDTPTDKLIF. DNA of the CDR3: TGTGCCTGTGACAACATGGAGGGGGATACGCCGACCGATAAACTCATCTTT.

Details on this clone: Only one base separates this from a far larger clonotype, so it likely reflects a read error. The chain links TRDV2 to TRDJ1; 9 positions agree with TRDD3. The CDR3 runs 22 residues. Germline lookup yields CDR1 GEAIGNYY and CDR2 EKD. Here the CDR3 reads CACDALSGGSRESLGNTDNLIF. The CDR3 coding sequence is TGTGCCTGTGACGCACTATCTGGGGGATCGCGGGAATCATTAGGAAACACCGATAACCTCATCTTT.